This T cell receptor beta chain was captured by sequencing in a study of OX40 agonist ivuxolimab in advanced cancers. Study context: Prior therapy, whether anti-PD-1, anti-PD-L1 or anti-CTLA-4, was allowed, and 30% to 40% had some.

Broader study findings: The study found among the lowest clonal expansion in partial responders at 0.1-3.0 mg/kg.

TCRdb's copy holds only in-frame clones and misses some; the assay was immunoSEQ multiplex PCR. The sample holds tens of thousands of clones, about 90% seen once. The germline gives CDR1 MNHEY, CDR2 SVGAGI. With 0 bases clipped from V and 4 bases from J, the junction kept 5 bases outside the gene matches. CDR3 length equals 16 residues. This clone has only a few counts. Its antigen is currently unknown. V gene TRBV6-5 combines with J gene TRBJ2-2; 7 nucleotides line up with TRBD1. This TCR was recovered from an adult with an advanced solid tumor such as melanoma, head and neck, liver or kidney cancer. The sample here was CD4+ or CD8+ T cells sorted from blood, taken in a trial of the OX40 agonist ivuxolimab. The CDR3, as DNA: TGTGCCAGCAGTTACTCGGCAGGGGGAAGCACCGGGGAGCTGTTTTTT. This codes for CASSYSAGGSTGELFF.